This T cell receptor (beta chain) came from a study of neurological immune-mediated disorders. The cDNA was synthesized by 5'RACE incorporating 10-nucleotide random UMIs. TCRdb reprocessed the 5' RACE reads via MiXCR and lists one record per CDR3 protein. The data hold under 70,000 distinct CDR3 sequences, with 3.2% observed a single time. This clonotype was observed at least ten times. Source material was 2 million unsorted PBMCs, stored at -80 °C in RNAlater. CDR1 and CDR2 from the germline V gene are DFQATT and SNEGSKA (reference sequence). The CDR3 loop spans 14 amino acids. V was shortened by 5 bases and J by 0 bases, with 8 bases between the two germline ends.

The sample was PBMCs. The gene calls are TRBV20-1 and TRBJ1-6, with unresolved D. This clonotype was obtained from a woman aged 50 to 65 with multiple sclerosis. CDR3 protein: CSAPGSSYNSPLHF. The DNA of the CDR3 is TGCAGTGCTCCGGGTAGCTCCTATAATTCACCCCTCCACTTT.